This TCR beta chain originates from a study of response to subunit inactivated influenza vaccine. This clonotype appeared a few times. As yet, its antigen is unknown. Study-level results: It was suggested by the authors that few new T cells are recruited by each seasonal influenza vaccination.

The trim removed 0 bases at V and 4 bases at J, leaving 14 bases unmatched. Germline V gene data show CDR1 as SGHRS and CDR2 as YFSETQ. The CDR3 spans 18 residues. Using its own MiXCR run on the RT-PCR reads, TCRdb lists one record per CDR3 protein. There are hundreds of thousands of distinct CDR3 sequences in the sample; 7.6% occur only once, and around 13% lies in the top ten. The specimen comprised PBMCs from blood, sampled around 2 years after vaccination. The clonotype was recovered from a man between 50 and 75 years old who received an inactivated influenza vaccine. V and J are TRBV5-1 and TRBJ2-5; TRBD1 aligns across 8 bases. DNA of the CDR3: TGCGCCAGCAGCTTGGCCGTCGAGCGGGTAGACAGGGGAGAGACCCAGTACTTC. Amino acid sequence: CASSLAVERVDRGETQYF.